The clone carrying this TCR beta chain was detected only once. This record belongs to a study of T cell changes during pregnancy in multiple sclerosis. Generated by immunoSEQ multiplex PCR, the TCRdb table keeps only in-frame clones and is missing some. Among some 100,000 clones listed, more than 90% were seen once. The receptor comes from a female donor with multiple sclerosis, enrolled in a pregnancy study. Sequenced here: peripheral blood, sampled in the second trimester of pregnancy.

This CDR3 reads CASSLEGGRGKYGYTF. The CDR3 DNA is TGTGCCAGCAGCTTGGAAGGGGGCAGGGGAAAGTATGGCTACACCTTC. J is TRBJ1-2 and V is TRBV5-6; 7 bases match TRBD1. Germline V gives CDR1 SGHDT, CDR2 YYEEEE. V shed 0 bases, J shed 5 bases, and the junction held 10 bases outside the gene matches. The CDR3 is made up of 16 amino acids.